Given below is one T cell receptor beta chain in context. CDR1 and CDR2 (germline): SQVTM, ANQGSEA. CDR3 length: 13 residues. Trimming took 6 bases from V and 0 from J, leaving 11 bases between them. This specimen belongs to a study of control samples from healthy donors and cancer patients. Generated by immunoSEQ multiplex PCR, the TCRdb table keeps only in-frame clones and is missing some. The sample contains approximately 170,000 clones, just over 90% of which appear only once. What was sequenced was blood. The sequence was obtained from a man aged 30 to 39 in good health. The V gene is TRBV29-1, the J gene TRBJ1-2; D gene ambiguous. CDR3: CSVHSGSNYGYTF. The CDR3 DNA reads TGCAGCGTCCACTCCGGGTCTAACTATGGCTACACCTTC.